The rows below give T cell receptor beta chains drawn from one sample of a study of cytomegalovirus exposure and HLA in healthy donors. Method: immunoSEQ multiplex PCR; TCRdb's copy keeps in-frame clones and lacks some. The data show over 85,000 clones, more than 70% seen once. Sequencing used PBMCs. Receptors were obtained from a female donor in good health and CMV-seronegative. CDR3s include the opening cysteine and the closing phenylalanine or tryptophan.

11 | TRBJ2-5 | TRBV19 | CASSIAETQYF
12 | TRBJ2-5 | TRBV18 | CASSPQKETQYF
15 | TRBJ2-5 | TRBV28 | CASTLTLAPQETQYF
16 | TRBJ1-1 | TRBV9 | CASSVAEGARNTEAFF
18 | TRBJ2-1 | TRBV30 | CAWSVGLVAGVGVNEQFF
14 | . | TRBV7-2 | CASSAGTQAYEQYF
14 | TRBJ1-3 | TRBV5-1 | CASSSGASGNTIYF
15 | TRBJ2-7 | TRBV12-1 | CASSPARPDRAEQYF
18 | TRBJ2-5 | TRBV7-2 | CASSLLQTSGRVTETQYF
16 | TRBJ2-2 | TRBV2 | CASRARDRVEAGELFF
17 | TRBJ2-3 | TRBV18 | CASSMLPSGGATDTQYF
17 | TRBJ2-1 | TRBV7-3 | CASSLTFPGGMPNEQFF
15 | TRBJ1-1 | TRBV7-3 | CASSSWPGQDTEAFF
11 | TRBJ2-7 | TRBV20-1 | CSAQREYEQYF
14 | TRBJ1-1 | TRBV19 | CASSFGQGRTEAFF
16 | TRBJ2-4 | TRBV4-1 | CASSRSLLAGGNIQYF
13 | TRBJ1-5 | TRBV19 | CASSERGSQPQHF
17 | TRBJ1-1 | TRBV9 | CASSVLTKGGPKHEAFF
14 | TRBJ2-3 | TRBV2 | CAQRAWASTDTQYF
15 | TRBJ2-5 | TRBV7-3 | CASSLQGGYQETQYF
15 | TRBJ2-5 | TRBV30 | CAWSRGLAGVETQYF
13 | TRBJ1-2 | TRBV5-5 | CASRPDRNYGYTF
15 | TRBJ2-7 | TRBV7-3 | CASSKSAGTGYEQYF
16 | TRBJ1-4 | TRBV28 | CASTPSGVAGNEKLFF
16 | TRBJ2-1 | TRBV7-9 | CASSDPTGGSYNEQFF
14 | TRBJ1-1 | TRBV9 | CASSVGQANTEAFF
16 | TRBJ1-5 | TRBV4-1 | CASSQDGGLGNQPQHF
16 | TRBJ2-4 | TRBV7-6 | CASSLGRGTGRNIQYF